One sample yielded the 23 T cell receptor beta chains listed below, sequenced in a study of blood T cell repertoires in COVID-19. Sequencing used immunoSEQ multiplex PCR; TCRdb keeps in-frame clones, though not all of them. The sample lists about 22,000 clones, approximately 88% occurring once. Specimen: peripheral blood. Receptors originate from a man of 80 years or more with active or convalescent COVID-19.

This clone was seen a handful of times. The gene calls are TRBV28 and TRBJ1-2, with D maybe TRBD1 (5 bases). V was clipped by 2 bases and J by 5 bases, with 12 bases between them. Germline V gene data show CDR1 as MDHEN and CDR2 as SYDVKM. This CDR3 region has 14 residues. The CDR3: CASSLGWGLYGYTF. DNA for the CDR3: TGTGCCAGCAGTTTAGGATGGGGACTATATGGCTACACCTTC.

This clone counts as medium-sized. The chain uses TRBV27 and TRBJ2-4; 7 bases agree with TRBD1. CDR3 length: 14 residues. Germline V gene sequence: CDR1 MNHEY, CDR2 SMNVEV (reference sequence). The V segment lost 7 bases and the J segment 13 bases; nucleotides outside the gene matches: 16. In DNA form, the CDR3 reads TGTGCCAGCACATCCGGGGACAGTGCACTACCCCAGTACTTC. Amino acid sequence: CASTSGDSALPQYF.

The chain recombines TRBV19 with TRBJ2-2; D is uncertain. The CDR3 spans 14 residues. Per the germline V gene, CDR1 is LNHDA and CDR2 is SQIVND (reference sequence). Trimming removed 3 bases at V and 2 bases at J, with 7 bases between. The CDR3 coding sequence is TGTGCCAGTAGTATTAGGAGAAACACCGGGGAGCTGTTTTTT. It specifies CASSIRRNTGELFF.

V is TRBV11-2 and J is TRBJ2-1, with unresolved D. This CDR3 has 16 residues. Trimming pared 0 bases from V and 10 bases from J, leaving 19 bases between. Looked up from germline, CDR1 is SGHAT and CDR2 is FQNNGV. CDR3 nucleotide sequence: TGTGCCAGCAGCTTAGAGCCTCTCAAAGCCTCAATGGAGCAGTTCTTC. This encodes CASSLEPLKASMEQFF.

The chain links TRBV19 to TRBJ1-5, with D possibly matching TRBD1 (6 bases). The V end was cut by 0 bases, the J end by 4 bases, with 13 bases between. CDR3 length: 16 amino acids. Germline lookup yields CDR1 LNHDA and CDR2 SQIVND (reference sequence). This CDR3 is CASSIDLGQPNQPQHF. The DNA for the CDR3 is TGTGCCAGTAGTATAGATCTAGGACAGCCTAATCAGCCCCAGCATTTT.

The chain links TRBV4-1 to TRBJ2-7; TRBD2 agrees at 10 bases. Trimming cost V 1 base and J 8 bases; bases outside gene matches: 14. Germline CDR1 and CDR2: MGHRA and YSYEKL. The CDR3 spans 17 residues. The CDR3: CASSQGGLAELFGKQYF. CDR3 sequence (DNA): TGCGCCAGCAGCCAAGGAGGACTAGCGGAATTATTCGGCAAGCAGTACTTC.

The chain couples TRBV5-6 to TRBJ1-3, with D hard to call. The CDR3 covers 14 residues. Germline loops: CDR1 SGHDT, CDR2 YYEEEE. Trimming stripped 3 bases from V and 0 bases from J, with 7 bases between. The CDR3 loop is CASSSRYSGNTIYF. CDR3 nucleotide sequence: TGTGCCAGCAGCTCGAGATACTCTGGAAACACCATATATTTT.

The rearrangement links TRBV30 to TRBJ2-6, with D perhaps TRBD2 (5 bases). CDR3 length: 15 amino acids. V was clipped by 4 bases and J by 2 bases, with 12 bases between them. The germline V gene has CDR1 GTSNPN and CDR2 SVGIG (reference sequence). CDR3 coding DNA: TGTGCCTGGAACGAGGGTGGGGCTGGGGCCAACGTCCTGACTTTC. This gives the protein CAWNEGGAGANVLTF. Together with reference TRBV30 and TRBJ2-6, the CDR3 gives the full variable domain: SQTIHQWPATLVQPVGSPLSLECTVEGTSNPNLYWYRQAAGRGLQLLFYSVGIGQISSEVPQNLSASRPQDRQFILSSKKLLLSDSGFYLCAWNEGGAGANVLTFGAGSRLTVL.

This sequence joins TRBV6-5 and TRBJ1-6; D ambiguous. Germline loops: CDR1 MNHEY, CDR2 SVGAGI. Deletions cut 2 bases from V and 5 bases from J, with 4 bases between. CDR3 length: 13 amino acids. CDR3 sequence (DNA): TGTGCCAGCAGTTACGAGGATAATTCACCCCTCCACTTT. Its translation is CASSYEDNSPLHF.

The CDR3 coding sequence is TGTGCCAGCAGCCCTAGCGGAGCCAAAAACATTCAGTACTTC. This sequence encodes CASSPSGAKNIQYF. This sequence joins TRBV7-2 and TRBJ2-4; TRBD2 matches 7 bases. The CDR3 totals 14 residues. V shed 5 bases and J 0 bases; nucleotides not matched to a gene: 1. Germline CDR1 reads SGHTA; CDR2 reads FQGNSA.

This chain joins TRBV5-1 and TRBJ2-7; TRBD2 aligns across 13 bases. The J segment lost 4 bases and the V segment lost 2 bases, leaving 3 bases of the junction unmatched. The germline V gene has CDR1 SGHRS and CDR2 YFSETQ. The CDR3 is 15 amino acids. Here the CDR3 DNA reads TGCGCCAGCAGCTTCCGGACTAGCGGGAGTTACGAGCAGTACTTC. The encoded protein is CASSFRTSGSYEQYF.

The J gene is TRBJ1-5, the V gene TRBV12-3 or TRBV12-4; D is unclear. CDR3 length: 13 residues. V shed 6 bases and J shed 3 bases, with 9 bases lying between them. The CDR3 loop reads CASRPGTNQPQHF. Written as DNA, the CDR3 is TGTGCCAGCAGGCCAGGAACCAATCAGCCCCAGCATTTT.

This clone was observed a handful of times. This sequence joins TRBV19 and TRBJ2-7; 10 bases fit TRBD1. The CDR3 loop spans 14 amino acids. The germline V gene encodes CDR1 LNHDA and CDR2 SQIVND (reference sequence). V shed 6 bases, J shed 4 bases, and the junction held 6 bases outside the gene matches. Written as DNA, the CDR3 is TGTGCCAGTAGGACCGGGACAGGGGCGTACGAGCAGTACTTC. Its protein product is CASRTGTGAYEQYF.

The chain recombines TRBV19 with TRBJ2-2, with D perhaps TRBD1 (7 bases). V gave up 1 base and J gave up 6 bases, with 12 bases separating them. Per germline, CDR1 LNHDA and CDR2 SQIVND (reference sequence). The CDR3 runs 15 residues. DNA of the CDR3: TGTGCCAGTAGTATAGTAGACAGGGAGGCCGGGGAGCTGTTTTTT. Translating gives CASSIVDREAGELFF.

The CDR3 nucleotides read TGTGCCAGCAGCTTTAGTCCCCCCCCGGGGTTTCGGCGTCAGCCCCAGCATTTT. This translates into CASSFSPPPGFRRQPQHF. The chain is built from TRBV12-1 and TRBJ1-5. TRBV12-1 is a pseudogene locus. CDR3 length: 18 residues.

V is TRBV19 and J is TRBJ2-2; D not certain. The germline gives CDR1 LNHDA, CDR2 SQIVND (reference sequence). The V and J ends lost 5 bases and 8 bases respectively, with 9 bases between them. The CDR3 has 12 amino acids. The CDR3 sequence is CASSSHSGELFF. The CDR3, as DNA: TGTGCCAGTAGTTCCCATTCAGGGGAGCTGTTTTTT. The full variable domain, its missing parts supplied by reference TRBV19 and TRBJ2-2, is DGGITQSPKYLFRKEGQNVTLSCEQNLNHDAMYWYRQDPGQGLRLIYYSQIVNDFQKGDIAEGYSVSREKKESFPLTVTSAQKNPTAFYLCASSSHSGELFFGEGSRLTVL.

The chain has TRBV19 and TRBJ2-2, with 7 bases matching TRBD2. CDR3 size: 14 residues. V shed 6 bases and J 0 bases; nucleotides not matched to a gene: 1. Per germline, CDR1 LNHDA and CDR2 SQIVND (reference sequence). The CDR3 nucleotides read TGTGCCAGTAGGAGCGGGGCGAACACCGGGGAGCTGTTTTTT. As protein: CASRSGANTGELFF. Together with reference TRBV19 and TRBJ2-2, the CDR3 gives the full variable domain: DGGITQSPKYLFRKEGQNVTLSCEQNLNHDAMYWYRQDPGQGLRLIYYSQIVNDFQKGDIAEGYSVSREKKESFPLTVTSAQKNPTAFYLCASRSGANTGELFFGEGSRLTVL.

This clone was observed once. The V and J genes are TRBV19 and TRBJ2-3, with 12 bases fitting TRBD1. The length of the CDR3 is 16 residues. Unmatched junction bases numbered 11, after V lost 7 bases and J lost 6 bases. Per germline, CDR1 LNHDA and CDR2 SQIVND (reference sequence). The CDR3 region is CASKVRAGQGADTQYF. DNA for the CDR3: TGTGCCAGTAAGGTCCGAGCGGGACAGGGGGCCGATACGCAGTATTTT.

This chain joins TRBV5-4 and TRBJ2-3; possibly TRBD1 for D (5 bases). The CDR3 runs 16 residues. V gave up 4 bases and J gave up 4 bases, with 19 bases separating them. Germline V gives CDR1 SGHNT, CDR2 YYREEE (reference sequence). The CDR3 loop reads CASSPVGAQSADTQYF. The CDR3 DNA reads TGTGCCAGCAGCCCGGTTGGGGCCCAGAGCGCAGATACGCAGTATTTT.

This chain links TRBV11-1 with TRBJ2-3, with D perhaps TRBD2 (7 bases). The V end lost 5 bases, the J end lost 4 bases, and 19 bases lay between the germline ends. The CDR3 totals 16 residues. Germline assignment: CDR1 SGHAT and CDR2 FQDESV (reference sequence). The CDR3 loop is CASSPGGRVGPDTQYF. In DNA form, the CDR3 reads TGTGCCAGCAGCCCCGGGGGGCGGGTGGGCCCAGATACGCAGTATTTT.

CDR3 sequence reads: CASSEVTEETQYF. The CDR3 DNA is TGTGCCAGCAGTGAAGTGACAGAAGAGACCCAGTACTTC. The genes are TRBV6-1 and TRBJ2-5, with a possible D match to TRBD1 (5 bases). The CDR3 length is 13 residues. Germline assignment: CDR1 MNHNS and CDR2 SASEGT. Deletions cut 1 base from V and 3 bases from J, with 6 bases between.

The V and J genes are TRBV28 and TRBJ1-2, with a possible D match to TRBD1 (5 bases). V was shortened by 8 bases and J by 2 bases, with 9 bases between the two germline ends. Germline values: CDR1 MDHEN, CDR2 SYDVKM. This CDR3 is built from 12 residues. The CDR3 nucleotides read TGTGCCAGCGGGGGGGTGAACTATGGCTACACCTTC. Translation: CASGGVNYGYTF.

This clone was picked up one time. J is TRBJ2-7 and V is TRBV5-4, with TRBD1 matching 8 bases. Germline lookup yields CDR1 SGHNT and CDR2 YYREEE (reference sequence). The CDR3 contains 15 residues. The V segment lost 4 bases and the J segment 0 bases; nucleotides outside the gene matches: 6. CDR3 sequence reads: CASSEPGQASYEQYF. The CDR3 DNA reads as TGTGCCAGCAGCGAGCCGGGACAGGCCTCCTACGAGCAGTACTTC.